The clone carrying this TCR beta chain was counted once. This CDR3 region has 14 residues. V was trimmed by 1 base and J by 2 bases, leaving 8 bases between them. CDR1 is KGHSH, CDR2 LQKENI, per germline. Some clones are missing from TCRdb's copy, which holds only in-frame ones; the method was immunoSEQ multiplex PCR. This sample has some 170,000 clones, with roughly 92% found just once. The source of the sample is a study of T cell responses to AZD1222 COVID-19 vaccine. The origin of this receptor is an adult who received the AZD1222 COVID-19 vaccine. V usage is TRBV18 and J usage is TRBJ1-2; D uncertain. Sequenced material: peripheral blood, taken 28 days after the second AZD1222 dose. CDR3 loop: CASSPQGENYGYTF. The CDR3 DNA reads as TGTGCCAGCTCACCACAGGGAGAGAACTATGGCTACACCTTC.